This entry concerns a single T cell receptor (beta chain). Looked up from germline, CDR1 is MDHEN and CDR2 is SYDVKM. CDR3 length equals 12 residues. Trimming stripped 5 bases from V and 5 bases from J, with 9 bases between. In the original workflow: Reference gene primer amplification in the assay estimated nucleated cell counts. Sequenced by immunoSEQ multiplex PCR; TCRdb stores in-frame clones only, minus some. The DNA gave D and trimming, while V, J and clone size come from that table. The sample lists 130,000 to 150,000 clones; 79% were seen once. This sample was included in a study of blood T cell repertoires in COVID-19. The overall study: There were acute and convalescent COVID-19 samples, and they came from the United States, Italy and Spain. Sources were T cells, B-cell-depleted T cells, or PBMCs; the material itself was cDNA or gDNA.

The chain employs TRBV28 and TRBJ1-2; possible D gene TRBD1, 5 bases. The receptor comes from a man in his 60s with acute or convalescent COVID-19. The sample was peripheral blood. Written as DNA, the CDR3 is TGTGCCAGCAGTCCGCAGGGTTATGGCTACACCTTC. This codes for CASSPQGYGYTF.